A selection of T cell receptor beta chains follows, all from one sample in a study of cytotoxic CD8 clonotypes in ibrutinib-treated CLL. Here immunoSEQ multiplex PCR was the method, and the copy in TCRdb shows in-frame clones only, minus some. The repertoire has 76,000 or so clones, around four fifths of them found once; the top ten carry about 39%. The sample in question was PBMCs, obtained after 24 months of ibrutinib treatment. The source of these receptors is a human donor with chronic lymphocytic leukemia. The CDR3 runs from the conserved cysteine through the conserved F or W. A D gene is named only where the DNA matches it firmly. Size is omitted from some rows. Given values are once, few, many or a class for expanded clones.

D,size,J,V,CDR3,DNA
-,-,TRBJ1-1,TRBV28,CASSLTENTEAFF,TGTGCCAGCAGTTTGACAGAGAACACTGAAGCTTTCTTT
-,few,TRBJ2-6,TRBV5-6,CATRETGANVLTF,TGTGCCACCCGGGAAACTGGGGCCAACGTCCTGACTTTC
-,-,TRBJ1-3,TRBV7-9,CASSSLGQDTIYF,TGTGCCAGCAGCTCCCTCGGACAAGACACCATATATTTT
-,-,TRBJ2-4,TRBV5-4,CASSHRDTQNIQYF,TGTGCCAGCAGCCACCGGGACACTCAAAACATTCAGTACTTC
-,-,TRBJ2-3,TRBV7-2,CASSLTPGATDTQYF,TGTGCCAGCAGCTTAACCCCGGGGGCCACAGATACGCAGTATTTT
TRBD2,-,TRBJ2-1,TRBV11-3,CASSLGLAGVANEQFF,TGTGCCAGCAGCTTAGGACTAGCGGGAGTCGCGAATGAGCAGTTCTTC
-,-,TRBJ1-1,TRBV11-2,CASSEPPPMNTEAFF,TGTGCCAGCAGCGAACCGCCTCCCATGAACACTGAAGCTTTCTTT
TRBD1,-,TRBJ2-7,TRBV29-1,CSGRDREVGEQYF,TGCAGCGGCCGGGACAGGGAAGTCGGCGAGCAGTACTTC
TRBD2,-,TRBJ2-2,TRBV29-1,CSTRLAGKPGELFF,TGCAGCACCCGACTAGCGGGAAAACCCGGGGAGCTGTTTTTT
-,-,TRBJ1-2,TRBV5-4,CASSLPRGAIGHYGYTF,TGTGCCAGCAGCTTGCCGCGCGGGGCCATTGGCCACTATGGCTACACCTTC
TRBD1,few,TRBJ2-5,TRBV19,CASSTTSGQGRETQYF,TGTGCCAGTAGTACCACCTCCGGACAGGGGCGGGAGACCCAGTACTTC
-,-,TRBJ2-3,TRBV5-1,CASSRTDTQYF,TGCGCCAGCAGCCGGACAGATACGCAGTATTTT
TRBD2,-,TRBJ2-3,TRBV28,CASSFSLGTSESDTQYF,TGTGCCAGCAGTTTCAGTTTAGGGACTAGCGAATCAGATACGCAGTATTTT
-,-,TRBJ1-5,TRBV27,CASSLLGGGGQHF,TGTGCCAGCAGTTTATTAGGAGGGGGTGGTCAGCATTTT
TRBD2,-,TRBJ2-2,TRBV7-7,CASSLRPIREGTGELFF,TGTGCTAGCAGCTTGCGGCCCATACGGGAGGGCACCGGGGAGCTGTTTTTT
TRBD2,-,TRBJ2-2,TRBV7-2,CASSPRGGTNTGELFF,TGTGCCAGCAGCCCCCGGGGGGGGACGAACACCGGGGAGCTGTTTTTT
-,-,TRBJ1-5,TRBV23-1,CASTGGGGNQPQHF,TGCGCCAGCACCGGTGGGGGTGGCAATCAGCCCCAGCATTTT
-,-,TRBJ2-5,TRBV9,CASAPEGHLVETQYF,TGTGCCAGCGCACCCGAGGGACACTTGGTGGAGACCCAGTACTTC
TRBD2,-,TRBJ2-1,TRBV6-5,CASSYRAGANEQFF,TGTGCCAGCAGTTATAGAGCGGGAGCAAATGAGCAGTTCTTC
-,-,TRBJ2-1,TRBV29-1,CSVERPYSSYNEQFF,TGCAGCGTTGAAAGGCCTTATAGCTCCTACAATGAGCAGTTCTTC
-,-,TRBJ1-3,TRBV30,CAWSVTGNTIYF,TGTGCCTGGAGTGTAACCGGAAACACCATATATTTT
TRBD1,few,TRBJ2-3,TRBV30,CAWSATGRLVTDTQYF,TGTGCCTGGAGTGCGACAGGGCGCCTGGTCACAGATACGCAGTATTTT